This TCR beta chain was obtained from a study of T cells expressing NK-cell markers. As for the study in general: Seropositivity for HCMV was found in seven of the eight sequenced donors, with one seronegative. Study-level results: The study did not resolve the HCMV specificity of expanded NKG2C+ T cell clones.

Germline V gene lookup returns CDR1 DFQATT and CDR2 SNEGSKA (reference sequence). This CDR3 contains 14 residues. TCRdb reprocessed the 5' RACE reads and reports one entry per CDR3 protein, with no DNA. The specimen's table records about 540,000 distinct CDR3 sequences. A note on this clonotype: What it recognizes is unknown.

The source of this sequence is a man aged 18 to 30 in good health. This chain joins TRBV20-1 and TRBJ1-5. Sequencing input: blood T cells: a sorted CD56 or NKG2C T cell subset, CD4+ or CD8+ T cells, or bulk PBMC T cells (not recorded which). The CDR3 spells CSARVGREGQPQHF.